This TCR beta chain was identified in a study of cytomegalovirus exposure and HLA in healthy donors. V lost 8 bases and J 2 bases, leaving 9 bases between the germline ends. Germline lookup yields CDR1 ENHRY and CDR2 SYGVKD. This CDR3 spans 12 amino acids. Separate from the roughly 710-subject first cohort, the roughly 130-subject validation cohort was the one that the donors belonged to. Sequenced by immunoSEQ multiplex PCR; TCRdb stores in-frame clones only, minus some. The repertoire holds tens of thousands of clones, with roughly 96% as singletons. Study-wide points: Most TCR sequences were uncommon, yet certain public TCRs appeared in many donors.

This clone was observed a single time. The antigen remains unidentified. The source material was PBMCs. The origin of this receptor is a man aged 18 to 35 in good health and CMV-seronegative. This chain connects TRBV10-3 to TRBJ1-2; TRBD1 might be the D (5 bases). CDR3 coding DNA: TGTGCCATCGAGACAGACAACTATGGCTACACCTTC. Its protein product is CAIETDNYGYTF.